This T cell receptor beta chain was found in a study of spatial heterogeneity in lung cancer (dated by TCRdb to between 2018 and 2021). In terms of the full investigation: Beta-chain transcripts were consistently detected in greater numbers than alpha-chain transcripts, which likely reflected higher beta-chain transcript abundance. In the raw uncorrected reads, each unique combination of TCR and UMI appeared more than ten times on average. In non-small cell lung cancer, the study made a quantitative comparison of TCR alpha and beta repertoires among multiple tumor regions, matched nontumor lung and blood. Nonsynonymous mutation counts, determined by whole-exome sequencing of tumor tissue, were related to TCR repertoire features. At surgery, fewer than 250 tumor regions, around 67 matched nontumor lung samples and about 56 PBMC samples were TCR-sequenced for both alpha and beta chains. The full study reports these points: Ubiquitous expanded tumor TCRs showed up in blood more often at tumor resection than at routine follow-up. Confirming at a functional level the hypothesis that regional TCRs recognize regional mutations was considered to require additional single-cell paired TCR alpha and beta sequencing.

Libraries were constructed by 5' RACE. TCRdb records NextSeq 500 as the sequencer. The TCR library protocol attached a unique molecular identifier to each TCR cDNA molecule to allow correction of PCR and sequencing errors. The authors' analysis ran thus. TCR identification, UMI-based error correction and CDR3 extraction were performed with Decombinator tools. TCRs above a frequency of 2 per 1,000, corresponding to the top 1% of the tumor frequency distribution, were defined as expanded. Rényi diversity was computed with the R vegan package after subsampling each repertoire 100 times to 5,000 TCRs. CDR3 similarity networks were constructed using string-kernel similarity of amino acid triplets, with links drawn between CDR3s whose pairwise similarity was above 0.82. Through fastp at Q25 and MiXCR, TCRdb rebuilt clones from the public reads, retaining in-frame beta chains. Rows matching on CDR3 protein sequence are summarized as one entry with the most common DNA and genes. TCRdb's processing, not the authors' own work, is the source of the V and J calls. The sample table lists 50,000 to 55,000 distinct CDR3 sequences, more than 6.5% of them with a count of one. The top ten clones comprise about 3.1% of the sample.

As encoded in the germline V gene, CDR1 is KGHSH while CDR2 is LQKENI. V ends up 3 bases short and J 1 base short, with an unmatched junction base count of 4. The CDR3 measures 17 amino acids from cysteine to phenylalanine. The read is trimmed to its CDR3 DNA, 51 bases read in frame from base 1. To note about this clonotype: No antigen is known for it. No qualities accompany the bases; no much larger clone lies one base away.

The time point label, as the study defines it: sample taken at primary tumor resection. Without any cell sorting, TCR sequencing was performed on whole RNA extracted either from tumor and nontumor lung tissue or from cryopreserved PBMC samples. The donors were fewer than 90 patients from the lung TRACERx cohort who had early-stage, untreated non-small cell lung cancer. Only patients for whom sufficient RNA was available from at least two tumor regions were selected for TCR sequencing. The sequence derives from a female donor with early-stage non-small cell lung cancer. The V gene is TRBV18 and the J gene is TRBJ2-3, with 13 junctional bases fitting TRBD2. Sequences were derived from PBMCs, sampled at surgery. In nucleotide form, the sequence is TGTGCCAGCTCACCTCCCGGACTAGCGGGGGGCACAGATACGCAGTATTTT. Translation gives CASSPPGLAGGTDTQYF. This CDR3, with the reference TRBV18 and TRBJ2-3 proteins standing in past its ends, gives the full variable domain NAGVMQNPRHLVRRRGQEARLRCSPMKGHSHVYWYRQLPEEGLKFMVYLQKENIIDESGMPKERFSAEFPKEGPSILRIQQVVRGDSAAYFCASSPPGLAGGTDTQYFGPGTRLTVL.